This T cell receptor beta chain was recorded in a study of CD8 T cells in ankylosing spondylitis. As for this clonotype: Antigen: not known.

With molecular barcodes, quantitative 5'-RACE was used to make the TCR beta libraries. TCRdb processed the 5' RACE reads anew with MiXCR; each CDR3 protein has one entry. Of about 700,000 distinct CDR3 sequences in the sample, around 17% were seen once. Study-level points and caveats: The clones that were linked to disease were reported to be significantly enriched in matched synovial fluid samples from ankylosing spondylitis patients. Seemingly distinctive of ankylosing spondylitis blood was a TCR beta motif formed by eight highly homologous variants. Disease-linked clones were CD8+ and relatively rare in peripheral blood. Several of the motif variants were reported before in synovial fluid and blood from reactive arthritis.

The CDR3 is 13 residues long. Trimming took 4 bases from V and 2 from J, leaving 9 bases between them. CDR1 is KGHSH, CDR2 LQKENI, per germline. The clonotype comes from a male donor with ankylosing spondylitis. The specimen was blood, either unsorted or a sorted T cell fraction (not recorded which). The rearrangement joins TRBV18 to TRBJ2-7; TRBD1 might be the D (5 bases). CDR3 sequence (DNA): TGTGCCAGCTCACGCGGACACCCCTACGAGCAGTACTTC. This sequence encodes CASSRGHPYEQYF.